These 30 T cell receptor beta chains originate from one sample sequenced in a study of blood T cell repertoires in COVID-19. The repertoire was sequenced with immunoSEQ multiplex PCR; TCRdb's copy has only in-frame clones and lacks some. The table shows more than 110,000 clones, with over 80% occurring only once. Material for sequencing was peripheral blood. The origin of the receptors is a woman older than 75 with acute or convalescent COVID-19.

The V and J genes are TRBV18 and TRBJ1-1; tentatively, D is TRBD1 (6 bases). The CDR3 is 14 residues long. The V gene's germline CDR1 is KGHSH and CDR2 LQKENI. V shed 6 bases and J shed 5 bases, with 16 bases lying between them. The CDR3 here is CASSPIGGETEAFF. DNA for the CDR3: TGTGCCAGCTCCCCGATAGGGGGGGAGACTGAAGCTTTCTTT.

J is TRBJ1-2 and V is TRBV11-1; D is perhaps TRBD1 (6 bases). The V end lost 2 bases, the J end lost 8 bases, and 12 bases lay between the germline ends. Per the germline V gene, CDR1 is SGHAT and CDR2 is FQDESV (reference sequence). The CDR3 sequence is 13 residues long. Here the CDR3 reads CASSLTGQGGYTF. CDR3 coding DNA: TGTGCCAGCAGCTTAACAGGGCAGGGAGGCTACACCTTC.

The J gene is TRBJ1-2, the V gene TRBV4-2; perhaps TRBD1 as D (6 bases). The germline CDR1 and CDR2 sequences are LGHNA and YNFKEQ. The V gene lost 2 bases and the J gene lost 4 bases, with 14 bases spanning the gap. The CDR3 is 15 residues long. The CDR3 loop reads CASSQTRGRGYGYTF. For the CDR3, the DNA is TGTGCCAGCAGCCAAACCCGAGGCAGGGGCTATGGCTACACCTTC.

The sample holds one count of this clone. The CDR3 spells CASGLGSGQGIHEQYF. The DNA of the CDR3 is TGTGCTAGTGGTTTGGGTTCGGGGCAGGGGATCCACGAGCAGTACTTC. The chain recombines TRBV12-5 with TRBJ2-7; D might be TRBD1 (6 bases). From germline, CDR1 is LGHNT and CDR2 FRNRAP. Trimming removed 1 base from V and 5 bases from J, with 18 bases in between. The CDR3 is 16 amino acids.

This clone was seen only once. This chain uses TRBV10-3 with TRBJ1-1; D may be TRBD1 (5 bases). The V end lost 7 bases, the J end lost 5 bases, and 20 bases lay between the germline ends. The length of the CDR3 is 15 residues. The germline V gene encodes CDR1 ENHRY and CDR2 SYGVKD. The DNA for the CDR3 is TGTGCCATCAAAGGGGCGGGGAGTGGGGAGACTGAAGCTTTCTTT. It yields the protein CAIKGAGSGETEAFF.

CDR3 nucleotide sequence: TGTGCCATAGGACAGGGGATGGGGGCCGGGGAGCTGTTTTTT. It encodes CAIGQGMGAGELFF. The chain uses TRBV2 and TRBJ2-2, with 9 bases lining up with TRBD1. Germline CDR1 is SNHLY and CDR2 is FYNNEI. Unmatched junction bases numbered 9, after V lost 10 bases and J lost 6 bases. The CDR3 totals 14 residues.

The chain combines TRBV29-1 with TRBJ1-1, with 8 bases that match TRBD1. V was clipped by 7 bases and J by 6 bases; unmatched bases: 7. This CDR3 region has 12 residues. Germline CDR1 is SQVTM and CDR2 is ANQGSEA. The CDR3 sequence is CSADRGFSEAFF. In nucleotides, the CDR3 is TGCAGCGCTGACAGGGGCTTCTCTGAAGCTTTCTTT. Based on the CDR3 plus reference TRBV29-1 and TRBJ1-1, the full variable domain is SAVISQKPSRDICQRGTSLTIQCQVDSQVTMMFWYRQQPGQSLTLIATANQGSEATYESGFVIDKFPISRPNLTFSTLTVSNMSPEDSSIYLCSADRGFSEAFFGQGTRLTVV.

This clone was detected only a few times. The J gene is TRBJ1-1, the V gene TRBV5-1, with D unresolved. The CDR3 is made up of 14 amino acids. Germline CDR1 reads SGHRS; CDR2 reads YFSETQ. Deletions cut 0 bases from V and 2 bases from J, with 8 bases between. The CDR3 loop is CASSLGGYNTEAFF. Here the CDR3 DNA reads TGCGCCAGCAGCTTGGGCGGGTACAACACTGAAGCTTTCTTT.

J is TRBJ2-6 and V is TRBV18; 7 positions match TRBD1. The V gene end was trimmed by 5 bases and the J gene end by 2 bases; junction bases not matched to a gene: 6. CDR3 length: 16 amino acids. The germline gives CDR1 KGHSH, CDR2 LQKENI. The DNA for the CDR3 is TGTGCCAGCTCAAGACAGGGTTCTGCTGGGGCCAACGTCCTGACTTTC. It codes for CASSRQGSAGANVLTF.

The chain uses TRBV2 and TRBJ1-5, with D maybe TRBD1 (6 bases). CDR1 SNHLY and CDR2 FYNNEI come from the germline V gene. Trimming pared 6 bases from V and 0 bases from J, leaving 15 bases between. The CDR3 contains 16 residues. The CDR3 DNA is TGTGCCAGCAGACAACAGGGAACATATAGCAATCAGCCCCAGCATTTT. It codes for CASRQQGTYSNQPQHF.

The CDR3 is CASSHGTAQETQYF. CDR3 nucleotides: TGTGCCAGCAGCCACGGGACAGCCCAAGAGACCCAGTACTTC. The chain links TRBV5-8 to TRBJ2-5; TRBD1 matches 7 bases. V gave up 4 bases and J gave up 1 base; unmatched junction bases: 4. The germline CDR1 and CDR2 sequences are SGHTS and YDEGEE. This CDR3 comprises 14 residues.

The chain couples TRBV5-1 to TRBJ2-2; 9 bases fit TRBD1. Unmatched junction bases numbered 8, after V lost 6 bases and J lost 5 bases. The CDR3 spans 15 residues. The germline gives CDR1 SGHRS, CDR2 YFSETQ. The CDR3 sequence: CASNSGTGLTGELFF. DNA for the CDR3: TGCGCCAGCAACTCCGGGACAGGGTTGACCGGGGAGCTGTTTTTT.

V is TRBV19 and J is TRBJ1-1; D call uncertain. Germline V gene sequence: CDR1 LNHDA, CDR2 SQIVND (reference sequence). Trimming removed 7 bases from V and 1 base from J, with 10 bases in between. This CDR3 has 13 residues. The chain's CDR3 is CASNVGANTEAFF. In nucleotides, the CDR3 is TGTGCCAGTAATGTCGGTGCGAACACTGAAGCTTTCTTT.

The chain links TRBV5-4 to TRBJ2-5, with a tentative D call TRBD2 (7 bases). Per germline, CDR1 SGHNT and CDR2 YYREEE (reference sequence). V gave up 4 bases and J gave up 4 bases, with 14 bases separating them. The CDR3 is 14 residues long. The CDR3 loop is CASSTPGGPETQYF. The DNA for the CDR3 is TGTGCCAGCAGCACCCCGGGGGGCCCAGAGACCCAGTACTTC.

The genes are TRBV7-2 and TRBJ2-2; D is possibly TRBD1 (6 bases). V was cut by 0 bases and J by 7 bases, with 12 bases left in between. Germline V gene data show CDR1 as SGHTA and CDR2 as FQGNSA. This CDR3 has 15 amino acids. The CDR3 spells CASSLALGAGGELFF. CDR3 bases: TGTGCCAGCAGCTTAGCGCTGGGGGCAGGCGGGGAGCTGTTTTTT.

J is TRBJ2-7 and V is TRBV11-2; D gene unclear. The CDR3 consists of 12 residues. The germline V gene encodes CDR1 SGHAT and CDR2 FQNNGV. Trimming took 5 bases from V and 3 from J, leaving 8 bases between them. The CDR3 coding sequence is TGTGCCAGCAGCCGGGTATACTACGAGCAGTACTTC. Amino acids: CASSRVYYEQYF.

This clone was counted a single time. The chain uses TRBV20-1 and TRBJ1-3, with 10 bases lining up with TRBD1. The CDR3 runs to 13 residues. Germline CDR1 and CDR2: DFQATT and SNEGSKA (reference sequence). The J segment lost 7 bases and the V segment lost 3 bases, leaving 3 bases of the junction unmatched. CDR3 in DNA: TGCAGTGCTAGTGTGGGACAGGGGAACACCATATATTTT. Translating it yields CSASVGQGNTIYF.

This clone has a single count. The chain is built from TRBV5-1 and TRBJ1-2; 7 bases fit TRBD1. CDR1 and CDR2 (germline): SGHRS, YFSETQ. This CDR3 region has 13 residues. Trimming cost V 4 bases and J 7 bases; bases outside gene matches: 7. The CDR3 region is CASSPQGVAGYTF. The CDR3 DNA reads TGCGCCAGCAGCCCTCAGGGGGTGGCTGGCTACACCTTC.

This rearrangement joins TRBV6-1 to TRBJ2-1; perhaps TRBD2 as D (5 bases). V shed 2 bases and J shed 5 bases, with 10 bases lying between them. The length of the CDR3 is 14 residues. Germline lookup yields CDR1 MNHNS and CDR2 SASEGT. This CDR3 is CASSEIEGNNEQFF. The DNA for the CDR3 is TGTGCCAGCAGTGAAATTGAGGGAAACAATGAGCAGTTCTTC.

V is TRBV30 and J is TRBJ1-6, with D tentatively TRBD1 (5 bases). CDR1 and CDR2 from the germline V gene are GTSNPN and SVGIG (reference sequence). V was shortened by 1 base and J by 7 bases, with 11 bases between the two germline ends. The CDR3 spans 14 residues. CDR3 sequence reads: CAWSAWGSNSPLHF. The CDR3 DNA reads TGTGCCTGGAGTGCATGGGGCTCGAATTCACCCCTCCACTTT.

V and J are TRBV29-1 and TRBJ1-2, with 7 bases aligning to TRBD1. The CDR3 length is 14 residues. Looked up from germline, CDR1 is SQVTM and CDR2 is ANQGSEA. V lost 3 bases, J lost 1 base, and 5 bases stayed unmatched. DNA for the CDR3: TGCAGCGTTGAGGGGGGACAGCTTAACTATGGCTACACCTTC. It translates to CSVEGGQLNYGYTF.

With regard to this clone: Within the sample, other DNA sequences also encode this same CDR3. V is TRBV5-1 and J is TRBJ2-5, with D uncertain. Germline values: CDR1 SGHRS, CDR2 YFSETQ. The CDR3 covers 14 residues. V was cut by 4 bases and J by 2 bases, with 12 bases left in between. CDR3 coding DNA: TGCGCCAGCAGCCTTACCACAGCACAAGAGACCCAGTACTTC. This codes for CASSLTTAQETQYF. The full variable domain, completed using reference TRBV5-1 and TRBJ2-5, is KAGVTQTPRYLIKTRGQQVTLSCSPISGHRSVSWYQQTPGQGLQFLFEYFSETQRNKGNFPGRFSGRQFSNSRSEMNVSTLELGDSALYLCASSLTTAQETQYFGPGTRLLVL.

The chain uses TRBV2 and TRBJ1-1; a weak D match, TRBD1 (6 bases). Germline loops: CDR1 SNHLY, CDR2 FYNNEI. The CDR3 length is 13 residues. V was pared by 6 bases and J by 5 bases, with 13 bases between. The CDR3 sequence: CASRTYRETEAFF. CDR3 sequence (DNA): TGTGCCAGCAGAACATACAGGGAGACTGAAGCTTTCTTT.

The chain combines TRBV6-1 with TRBJ2-7; 9 positions agree with TRBD1. Germline-derived CDR1 and CDR2 are MNHNS and SASEGT. This CDR3 spans 16 amino acids. V was pared by 1 base and J by 3 bases, with 7 bases of the junction left unmatched. CDR3 residues: CASSEVVTGGVYEQYF. The CDR3, as DNA: TGTGCCAGCAGTGAAGTAGTAACAGGGGGCGTCTACGAGCAGTACTTC.

The chain links TRBV5-1 to TRBJ2-5; TRBD1 matches at 9 bases. The germline gives CDR1 SGHRS, CDR2 YFSETQ. The CDR3 is made up of 14 amino acids. After removal of 4 bases from V and 5 bases from J, the junction contained 6 bases not matched to a gene. The CDR3 loop reads CASSLGQGWETQYF. Here the CDR3 DNA reads TGCGCCAGCAGCCTCGGACAGGGGTGGGAGACCCAGTACTTC.

This clone has a single count. The chain joins TRBV5-1 to TRBJ1-4, with TRBD1 matching 9 bases. Germline V gene data show CDR1 as SGHRS and CDR2 as YFSETQ. V was pared by 5 bases and J by 6 bases, with 8 bases of the junction left unmatched. The CDR3 extends over 15 amino acids. CDR3 sequence (DNA): TGCGCCAGCAGTCGGTCCCGGGACAGGGATGAAAAACTGTTTTTT. Its translation is CASSRSRDRDEKLFF.

The chain employs TRBV7-2 and TRBJ2-2; 9 nucleotides agree with TRBD1. This CDR3 comprises 16 residues. V was pared by 1 base and J by 5 bases, with 5 bases of the junction left unmatched. The V gene's germline CDR1 is SGHTA and CDR2 FQGNSA. CDR3 DNA sequence: TGTGCCAGCAGCTTAGTCGGGACAGGGATTACCGGGGAGCTGTTTTTT. Translated: CASSLVGTGITGELFF.

The chain recombines TRBV7-2 with TRBJ1-1; 8 bases align to TRBD1. CDR3 length equals 15 residues. Per the germline V gene, CDR1 is SGHTA and CDR2 is FQGNSA. Losses at the gene ends were 2 bases for V and 11 bases for J; bases not matched to a gene: 13. For the CDR3, the DNA is TGTGCCAGCAGCTTAATGGGTCAGGGGGCCCATGTGGCTTTCTTT. The encoded protein is CASSLMGQGAHVAFF.

The chain recombines TRBV7-9 with TRBJ1-2; D gene unclear. V lost 1 base to trimming and J lost 4 bases, with 10 bases between them. The V gene's germline CDR1 is SEHNR and CDR2 FQNEAQ (reference sequence). The CDR3 runs to 14 residues. The chain's CDR3 is CASSLDLGVYGYTF. CDR3 sequence (DNA): TGTGCCAGCAGCTTAGACCTCGGGGTCTATGGCTACACCTTC.

The rearrangement links TRBV13 to TRBJ1-2; TRBD1 agrees at 7 bases. This CDR3 is 14 amino acids long. Germline CDR1 PRHDT, CDR2 FYEKMQ (reference sequence). V was pared by 0 bases and J by 8 bases, with 6 bases of the junction left unmatched. Here the CDR3 reads CASSLGRQGFGYTF. The CDR3 DNA follows: TGTGCCAGCAGCTTAGGTAGACAGGGCTTCGGCTACACCTTC.